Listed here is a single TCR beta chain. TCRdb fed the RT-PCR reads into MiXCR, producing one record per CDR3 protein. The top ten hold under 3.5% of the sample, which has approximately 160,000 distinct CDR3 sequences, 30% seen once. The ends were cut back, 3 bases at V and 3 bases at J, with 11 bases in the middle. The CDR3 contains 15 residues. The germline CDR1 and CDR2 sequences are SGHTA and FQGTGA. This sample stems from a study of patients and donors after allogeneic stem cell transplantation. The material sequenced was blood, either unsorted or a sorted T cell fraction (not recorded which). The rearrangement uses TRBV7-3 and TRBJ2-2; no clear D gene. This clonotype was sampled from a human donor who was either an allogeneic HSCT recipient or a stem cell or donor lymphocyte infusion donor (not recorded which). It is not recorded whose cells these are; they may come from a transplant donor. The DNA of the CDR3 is TGTGCCAGCAGCTTCACGGCGGAGTACACCGGGGAGCTGTTTTTT. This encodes CASSFTAEYTGELFF.